The TCR beta chain under discussion was sequenced for a study of blood T cells in healthy people across ages. Study outcomes and limitations: Measured against age, TCR beta diversity per million T cells decreased in a roughly linear manner. Since the PBMCs were unsorted, naive and antigen-experienced cells could not be conclusively compared. Diversity figures derived from one million T cells were judged to underestimate the true value.

Next came a second PCR, run for roughly 7 to 12 cycles, which used a sample-barcoded 5' primer along with a J-beta primer mix. From the 5' RACE reads, TCRdb called clonotypes with MiXCR, one entry per CDR3 protein. In the table there are 800,000 or so distinct CDR3 sequences, around 50% of which are singletons. A minimum of 7 million PBMCs was isolated per sample. For this clonotype: Its specificity is unknown.

The source of this sequence is an elderly man in good health. The sample was blood.

The CDR3 DNA follows: TGTGCCAGCAGCGCTAGCGGGATTTGCAATGAGCAGTTCTTC. It codes for CASSASGICNEQFF. The J gene is TRBJ2-1, the V gene TRBV7-3; 9 bases map to TRBD2. In germline, CDR1 is SGHTA, CDR2 FQGTGA. This CDR3 has 14 amino acids. Trimming removed 5 bases from V and 6 bases from J; junction bases left unmatched: 5.